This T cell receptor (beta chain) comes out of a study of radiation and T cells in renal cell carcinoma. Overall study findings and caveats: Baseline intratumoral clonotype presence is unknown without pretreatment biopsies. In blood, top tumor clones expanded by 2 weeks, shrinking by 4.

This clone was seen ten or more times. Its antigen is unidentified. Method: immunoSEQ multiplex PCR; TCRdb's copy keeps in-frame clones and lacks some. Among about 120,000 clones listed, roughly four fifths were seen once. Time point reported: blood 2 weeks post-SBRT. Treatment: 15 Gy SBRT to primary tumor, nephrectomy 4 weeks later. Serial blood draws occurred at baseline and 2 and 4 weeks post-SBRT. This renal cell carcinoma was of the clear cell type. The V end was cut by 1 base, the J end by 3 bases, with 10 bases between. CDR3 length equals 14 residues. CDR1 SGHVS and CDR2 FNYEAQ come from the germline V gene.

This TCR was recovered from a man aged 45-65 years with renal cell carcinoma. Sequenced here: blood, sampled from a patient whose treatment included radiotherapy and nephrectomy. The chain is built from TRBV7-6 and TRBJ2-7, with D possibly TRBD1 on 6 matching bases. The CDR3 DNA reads TGTGCCAGCAGCTTAGATACAGGGAACTACGAGCAGTACTTC. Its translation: CASSLDTGNYEQYF.